This T cell receptor beta chain was recovered during a study of T cells in Graves' hyperthyroidism and ophthalmopathy (dated by TCRdb to between 2018 and 2021). For the wider study: Peripheral blood samples were taken at the time of initial diagnosis, prior to any treatment. To identify distinguishing TCR V-J signatures, a discovery cohort of 90 to 100 patients was used, comprising some 45 with Graves' ophthalmopathy and around 60 with stable Graves' hyperthyroidism. Prospective prediction of ophthalmopathy was tested in an independent validation cohort of some 20 hyperthyroidism patients and around 16 patients who later progressed to ophthalmopathy. For training and testing, the roughly 100 patients in the discovery cohort were randomly divided in a 7:3 ratio. In addition, the study compared T-cell repertoires in thyroid tissue and in blood from roughly six Graves' hyperthyroidism patients. After blood sampling, hyperthyroidism patients were treated with methimazole at a starting dose of 30 mg daily, and ophthalmopathy patients were treated with high-dose intravenous methylprednisolone. TCR Vbeta CDR3 sequencing of around 130 peripheral blood samples (roughly 41 ophthalmopathy, 70 to 85 hyperthyroidism and 17 progressor patients) is reported in the paper.

The TCR beta CDR3 regions were amplified from the RNA transcripts. The TCR CDR3 was subjected to a first round of RT-PCR using the HTBI primer set and the Qiagen OneStep RT-PCR kit. A second multiplex PCR round built the libraries, followed by size selection and purification. Libraries were sequenced paired-end with 100 bp reads on an Illumina HiSeq2000. In the paper's pipeline: SOAPnuke was used to process the raw data, throwing out any read that contained adapters or uncalled bases, had a mean Phred below 15, or lacked an exact constant-primer or identifier match. High-quality paired reads were merged using COPE v1.2.5, and each unique nucleotide sequence was defined as a clonotype. Clonotypes were aligned to IMGT TRBV, TRBD and TRBJ reference segments using MiTCR v1.1. The analysis was restricted to V-J combinations with a frequency above 0.0001, which together covered 99% to 99.2% of the repertoires. A TCS score was defined as the ratio of F50 (clonal expansion) to E x V (chaos), with BLOSUM62-based TCRdist applied between CDR3 peptides within each V-J. Welch's t-statistics and random forest reduced around 520 V-J features to 13, which were used in a naive Bayes classifier (R e1071). Clones were called with MiXCR by TCRdb after fastp trimmed the public reads at Q25, and only in-frame beta chains were retained. Rows are combined by CDR3 protein, so each entry shows the most common genes and DNA. These V and J calls rely on TCRdb rather than the paper's analysis. The sample table shows fewer than 500,000 distinct CDR3 sequences, and approximately 15% are seen once. 13% of the sample is in the top ten clones.

Comment on this clonotype: Its antigen is currently not known. No much larger clone exists at a distance of one base, and base qualities are not known.

Moderately to severely active disease, a Clinical Activity Score of at least 3, a NOSPECS grade of at least 4, and a duration under 3 months were present in ophthalmopathy patients. Any patient with an uncontrolled infection, another autoimmune disease, pregnancy or lactation was excluded. Diagnoses relied on clinical symptoms, serum thyroxine and TRAb, thyroid ultrasound and orbital computed tomography. PBMCs were isolated from 10 ml of fresh peripheral blood by Ficoll-Paque density gradient centrifugation. Trizol reagent was used to extract total RNA, and RNA quality was then checked on an Agilent 2100 Bioanalyzer. Summary of the overall study and its limitations: A 13 V-J signature model separated ophthalmopathy from stable hyperthyroidism, with roughly 88% sensitivity and approximately 81% specificity in cross-validation and 80%/75% in testing. Sample size was not statistically predetermined, and blinding of investigators to group allocation was not performed. Most expanded thyroid clonotypes (frequency above 0.001) were also detected in blood, a finding suggesting that blood repertoires may reflect thyroid immune responses. During validation, the model predicted progression to ophthalmopathy a median of about 5.9 months ahead of onset, with around 71% sensitivity and 72% to 80% specificity.

Compared with germline, V lacks 0 bases and J lacks 0 bases; bases without a gene match: 5. Including the terminal cysteine and phenylalanine, the CDR3 comprises 16 residues. Just the 48-base CDR3 DNA is kept, in frame starting at base 1. Via the germline V gene, CDR1 is SGHTS and CDR2 YDEGEE. The sequenced sample was blood. The TCR was taken from a man younger than 30 with Graves' ophthalmopathy. The chain is encoded by TRBV5-8 joined to TRBJ2-7, with TRBD2 matching 8 junction bases. The CDR3 region has the sequence CASSLARLALSYEQYF. The DNA reads TGTGCCAGCAGCTTGGCCCGACTAGCGCTCTCCTACGAGCAGTACTTC.